This passage covers 2 T cell receptor beta chains from one sample sequenced in a study of blood T cell repertoires in COVID-19. The protocol was immunoSEQ multiplex PCR, while the TCRdb copy is restricted to in-frame clones and leaves out a portion. The table has roughly 250,000 clones, about 87% seen once. Input material: PBMCs or T cells enriched from blood (not recorded which). These receptors all come from a woman in her forties or fifties who had recovered from COVID-19.

The chain carries TRBV7-2 and TRBJ2-7, with 11 nucleotides matching TRBD2. Germline values: CDR1 SGHTA, CDR2 FQGNSA. The CDR3 contains 15 residues. V lost 2 bases and J lost 3; bases outside the gene matches: 3. Written as DNA, the CDR3 is TGTGCCAGCAGCTTAAGGACTAGCGGGCTCTACGAGCAGTACTTC. Translating gives CASSLRTSGLYEQYF.

This chain links TRBV5-1 with TRBJ2-7; D might be TRBD1 (6 bases). With 0 bases removed from V and 2 bases from J, the gap between germline ends came to 12 bases. CDR1 and CDR2 from the germline V gene are SGHRS and YFSETQ. The CDR3 extends over 15 amino acids. The CDR3 is CASSLAYRAAYEQYF. The CDR3 bases are TGCGCCAGCAGCTTGGCCTACAGGGCGGCCTACGAGCAGTACTTC. The whole variable domain, remainder taken from reference TRBV5-1 and TRBJ2-7, is KAGVTQTPRYLIKTRGQQVTLSCSPISGHRSVSWYQQTPGQGLQFLFEYFSETQRNKGNFPGRFSGRQFSNSRSEMNVSTLELGDSALYLCASSLAYRAAYEQYFGPGTRLTVT.